The clone carrying this T cell receptor beta chain showed up just once. The antigen remains undetermined. These data originate in a study of shared clonotypes between healthy human individuals. Overall study context: Three men and two women, aged 18 to 49, were donors. The study's findings and limits: Memory subsets generally showed lower estimated richness than naive subsets.

Method: immunoSEQ multiplex PCR; TCRdb's copy keeps in-frame clones and lacks some. The sample has about 1,900,000 clones; over 85% are singletons. Naive CD8 cells lacked CD45RO and underwent positive selection for CCR7, leaving out terminally differentiated effector memory CD45RA+ cells. Every contributor of samples was a Caucasian grown-up residing in Nashville, Tennessee. The CDR3 has 13 amino acids. Trimming shortened V by 0 bases and J by 4 bases, and 7 bases separated the two germline ends. Germline V gives CDR1 SGDLS, CDR2 YYNGEE. Sequenced material: naive CD8+ T cells sorted from blood. This sequence was found in a man younger than 35 in good health. This chain joins TRBV9 and TRBJ1-1; D gene ambiguous. The CDR3 protein is CASSVGSATEAFF. The CDR3 DNA sequence: TGTGCCAGCAGCGTAGGTTCGGCCACTGAAGCTTTCTTT.